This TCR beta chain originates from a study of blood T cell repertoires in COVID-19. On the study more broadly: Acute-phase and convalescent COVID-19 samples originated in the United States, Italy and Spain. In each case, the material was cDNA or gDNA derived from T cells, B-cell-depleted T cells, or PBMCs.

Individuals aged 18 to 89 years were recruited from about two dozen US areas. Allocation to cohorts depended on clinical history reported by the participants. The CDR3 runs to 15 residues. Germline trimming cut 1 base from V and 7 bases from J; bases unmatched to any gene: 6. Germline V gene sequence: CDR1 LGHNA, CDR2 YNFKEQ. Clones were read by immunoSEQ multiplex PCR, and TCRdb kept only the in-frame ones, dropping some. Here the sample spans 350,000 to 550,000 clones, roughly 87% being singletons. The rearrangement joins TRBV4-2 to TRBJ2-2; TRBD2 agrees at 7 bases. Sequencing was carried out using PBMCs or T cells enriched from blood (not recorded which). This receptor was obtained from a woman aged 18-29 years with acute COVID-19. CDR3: CASSQGSGGDGELFF. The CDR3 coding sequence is TGTGCCAGCAGCCAAGGATCGGGAGGCGACGGGGAGCTGTTTTTT.